A single sample is the source of the 8 T cell receptor beta chains below, sequenced in a study of shared clonotypes between healthy human individuals. Assay: immunoSEQ multiplex PCR; the TCRdb copy retains only in-frame clones and omits some. Here the sample spans 980,000 or so clones, approximately 80% being singletons. The sequenced sample consisted of memory CD4+ T cells sorted from blood. Regarding subset: CD45RA-negative fraction. The source is a man younger than 35 in good health.

This clone was seen many times. The V gene is TRBV5-6, the J gene TRBJ1-2; 12 bases map to TRBD1. The CDR3 contains 14 residues. V gave up 5 bases and J gave up 8 bases; unmatched junction bases: 7. Germline loops: CDR1 SGHDT, CDR2 YYEEEE. In DNA, the CDR3 is TGTGCCAGCAGACCGGGACAGGGGGCGGAAGGCTACACCTTC. It is translated as CASRPGQGAEGYTF.

About this clone: Other DNA sequences in the sample encode the same CDR3. The chain links TRBV7-9 to TRBJ1-2; D is undetermined. The V end lost 1 base, the J end lost 2 bases, and 8 bases lay between the germline ends. The CDR3 is made up of 14 amino acids. The germline V gene encodes CDR1 SEHNR and CDR2 FQNEAQ (reference sequence). CDR3 amino acids: CASSLVSDNYGYTF. CDR3 DNA sequence: TGTGCCAGCAGCTTAGTTTCAGACAACTATGGCTACACCTTC.

CDR3 residues: CASSPQDSRTGFGYTF. The DNA for the CDR3 is TGTGCCAGCAGCCCACAAGACTCTCGGACAGGGTTCGGCTACACCTTC. V and J are TRBV7-9 and TRBJ1-2, with 8 bases aligning to TRBD1. The CDR3 has 16 residues. Germline V gene data show CDR1 as SEHNR and CDR2 as FQNEAQ (reference sequence). The V gene end was trimmed by 5 bases and the J gene end by 8 bases; junction bases not matched to a gene: 16.

As to this clone: Within the sample, other DNA sequences also encode this same CDR3. CDR3 sequence (DNA): TGTGCCATCAGCCGGGACAGCTACGAGCAGTACTTC. Translating it yields CAISRDSYEQYF. The rearrangement joins TRBV10-3 to TRBJ2-7, with TRBD1 matching 7 bases. The CDR3 loop spans 12 amino acids. J was trimmed by 3 bases and V by 6 bases; bases with no gene match: 2. CDR1 and CDR2 from the germline V gene are ENHRY and SYGVKD.

This chain links TRBV28 with TRBJ1-2, with 8 bases lining up with TRBD1. Trimming took 6 bases from V and 7 from J; bases not matched to a gene: 13. CDR3 length: 15 residues. Germline CDR1 is MDHEN and CDR2 is SYDVKM. The CDR3: CASSLPTGEDGGYTF. CDR3 coding DNA: TGTGCCAGCAGCCTACCGACAGGGGAAGACGGTGGCTACACCTTC.

The rearrangement joins TRBV19 to TRBJ2-2; perhaps TRBD2 as D (6 bases). This CDR3 spans 15 amino acids. Germline V gives CDR1 LNHDA, CDR2 SQIVND (reference sequence). Trimming removed 7 bases at V and 9 bases at J, with 21 bases between. In DNA form, the CDR3 reads TGTGCCAGTAAAACCCGGGACTTGTCATTAAGGGAGCTGTTTTTT. Its translation: CASKTRDLSLRELFF.

This clone was recorded once. The chain uses TRBV18 and TRBJ2-7; D perhaps matches TRBD2 (5 bases). Germline CDR1 reads KGHSH; CDR2 reads LQKENI. CDR3 length: 13 amino acids. V was pared by 5 bases and J by 1 base, with 9 bases between. The CDR3 region has the DNA TGTGCCAGCTCATTGGAGGAATCCTACGAGCAGTACTTC. It is translated as CASSLEESYEQYF.

The chain combines TRBV18 with TRBJ2-7; 7 bases are shared with TRBD2. CDR3 size: 13 residues. Trimming took 10 bases from V and 2 from J; bases not matched to a gene: 8. The germline V gene encodes CDR1 KGHSH and CDR2 LQKENI. The CDR3 protein is CATTLGLTYEQYF. DNA of the CDR3: TGTGCCACCACCCTGGGACTAACCTACGAGCAGTACTTC.